This T cell receptor beta chain appears in the sequencing data of a study of graft-versus-host responses after intestinal transplantation. This clone was recorded only once. Intraepithelial and lamina propria lymphocytes were isolated from graft specimens. The CDR3 totals 16 residues. Trimming took off 1 base at V and 8 bases at J, with 18 bases between the two ends. Looked up from germline, CDR1 is WNHNN and CDR2 is SYGVQD (reference sequence). The protocol was immunoSEQ multiplex PCR, while the TCRdb copy is restricted to in-frame clones and leaves out a portion. Seen here are about 2,000 clones, approximately 85% observed once, and the top ten hold approximately 3.3%.

The gene calls are TRBV10-1 and TRBJ2-1; D perhaps matches TRBD2 (7 bases). The specimen was ileum tissue, collected roughly 55 days after intestinal transplant. This receptor was taken from a human patient who received an intestinal transplant, so some T cells may come from the graft donor. The DNA for the CDR3 is TGCGCCAGCAGTGAGTTTTCGGGGGGCGGATCGTATGAGCAGTTCTTC. It codes for CASSEFSGGGSYEQFF.